A single sample is the source of the 30 T cell receptor beta chains below, sequenced in a study of post-analysis software for immune sequencing data. The library was made from cDNA and included unique molecular identifiers. TCRdb reanalysed the PCR reads using MiXCR and keeps one entry per CDR3 protein. The sample lists about 160,000 distinct CDR3 sequences, 35% to 40% occurring once. The starting material was blood, obtained after autologous hematopoietic stem cell transplantation. The receptors stem from a girl aged 10 to 17 with multiple sclerosis.

The chain employs TRBV30 and TRBJ1-5; the D is unclear. V dropped 2 bases and J dropped 4 bases, with 18 bases sitting between them. This CDR3 is 16 amino acids long. Germline V gene data show CDR1 as GTSNPN and CDR2 as SVGIG (reference sequence). CDR3 DNA: TGTGCCTGGAGTCCTATCAGAGGCGGACTAAATCAGCCCCAGCATTTT. This gives the protein CAWSPIRGGLNQPQHF.

This chain joins TRBV18 and TRBJ2-5; 7 bases line up with TRBD1. V shed 6 bases, J shed 2 bases, and the junction held 6 bases outside the gene matches. Germline V lookup: CDR1 KGHSH, CDR2 LQKENI. The CDR3 covers 14 residues. CDR3: CASSQDRTQETQYF. The CDR3 DNA reads as TGTGCCAGCTCGCAGGACAGGACACAAGAGACCCAGTACTTC.

This clonotype has a count of ten or more. The chain's CDR3 is CASSLLLAGVRDEQFF. CDR3 nucleotide sequence: TGTGCCAGCAGCTTACTTCTAGCGGGAGTAAGAGATGAGCAGTTCTTC. The rearrangement uses TRBV7-6 and TRBJ2-1; TRBD2 matches 10 bases. CDR1 and CDR2 (germline): SGHVS, FNYEAQ. This CDR3 spans 16 amino acids. Losses at the gene ends were 2 bases for V and 8 bases for J; bases not matched to a gene: 9.

This clonotype was seen a few times. V gene TRBV12-3 or TRBV12-4 combines with J gene TRBJ1-2; TRBD1 is a possible D gene (5 bases). The CDR3 has 14 amino acids. The V end lost 5 bases, the J end lost 8 bases, and 18 bases lay between the germline ends. The CDR3, as DNA: TGTGCCAGCAGTCCCAGTTTGACGGGGCGAGGCTACACCTTC. It is translated as CASSPSLTGRGYTF.

V usage is TRBV29-1 and J usage is TRBJ2-1; D not certain. The germline V gene encodes CDR1 SQVTM and CDR2 ANQGSEA. The length of the CDR3 is 15 residues. The V end was cut by 0 bases, the J end by 13 bases, with 22 bases between. CDR3 protein: CSVEDLGRRRETQFF. The CDR3 nucleotides read TGCAGCGTTGAAGATCTAGGACGGAGACGAGAGACCCAGTTCTTC.

This chain links TRBV15 with TRBJ1-2; unclear D gene. This CDR3 region has 17 residues. Germline V lookup: CDR1 LNHNV, CDR2 YYDKDF (reference sequence). V lost 6 bases to trimming and J lost 6 bases, with 26 bases between them. The CDR3 DNA is TGTGCCACCAGTAGGGATCAAGCGAGTGCGGTTGTTCATGGCTACACCTTC. Its protein is CATSRDQASAVVHGYTF. Full variable domain (missing parts from reference TRBV15 and TRBJ1-2): DAMVIQNPRYQVTQFGKPVTLSCSQTLNHNVMYWYQQKSSQAPKLLFHYYDKDFNNEADTPDNFQSRRPNTSFCFLDIRSPGLGDTAMYLCATSRDQASAVVHGYTFGSGTRLTVV.

About this clonotype: The junction departs from the called germline gene at one end, perhaps through a read error. The CDR3 DNA reads TGTGCCAGCAGCTTCGGTGGGAGTGGGGGGAATGAGCACTTCTTC. Translating it yields CASSFGGSGGNEHFF. The chain combines TRBV7-9 with TRBJ2-1; possible D gene TRBD2, 6 bases. CDR3 length: 15 amino acids. Germline V gene data show CDR1 as SEHNR and CDR2 as FQNEAQ (reference sequence).

The chain has TRBV30 and TRBJ1-6, with a tentative D call TRBD1 (5 bases). The germline V and J ends were trimmed by 4 bases and 4 bases, with 8 bases remaining between them. Germline values: CDR1 GTSNPN, CDR2 SVGIG (reference sequence). The CDR3 runs 13 residues. This CDR3 reads CAWTGTYNSPLHF. In DNA form, the CDR3 reads TGTGCCTGGACCGGGACGTATAATTCACCCCTCCACTTT.

As for this clonotype: At one end the junction does not follow the germline gene, possibly because of a read error. CDR3 DNA sequence: TGTGTCAGCAGATCGACAGACTATGGCTACACCTTC. Translated, it gives CVSRSTDYGYTF. The chain carries TRBV7-8 and TRBJ1-2; TRBD1 might be the D (5 bases). CDR3 length equals 12 residues. Germline V CDR1 and CDR2: SGHVS, FQNEAQ. Full variable domain (outside the CDR3, taken from reference TRBV7-8 and TRBJ1-2): GAGVSQSPRYKVAKRGQDVALRCDPISGHVSLFWYQQALGQGPEFLTYFQNEAQLDKSGLPSDRFFAERPEGSVSTLKIQRTQQEDSAVYLCVSRSTDYGYTFGSGTRLTVV.

This chain uses TRBV20-1 with TRBJ2-3, with D perhaps TRBD2 (6 bases). This CDR3 has 16 amino acids. From germline, CDR1 is DFQATT and CDR2 SNEGSKA (reference sequence). V lost 0 bases, J lost 0 bases, and 13 bases lay in between. CDR3 nucleotides: TGCAGTGCTAGAGAGGGTAGCGGCCTCAGCACAGATACGCAGTATTTT. As protein: CSAREGSGLSTDTQYF.

This chain connects TRBV12-3 or TRBV12-4 to TRBJ2-7, with D possibly being TRBD1 (6 bases). The CDR3 loop spans 13 amino acids. V was trimmed by 9 bases and J by 1 base, leaving 13 bases between them. The CDR3 DNA reads TGTGCCAGTACTTTACAGGGTTCCTACGAGCAGTACTTC. Encoded protein: CASTLQGSYEQYF.

This clonotype has a count of ten or more. This chain uses TRBV20-1 with TRBJ2-7, with 7 bases that match TRBD2. The CDR3 loop spans 15 amino acids. Germline V CDR1 and CDR2: DFQATT, SNEGSKA (reference sequence). J gave up 4 bases and V 3 bases, and 12 bases lay outside the gene matches. In DNA form, the CDR3 reads TGCAGTGCTAGTGTCTTGGTTGGGAGGGGATACGAGCAGTACTTC. Translated, it gives CSASVLVGRGYEQYF.

This clonotype was seen a few times. The chain joins TRBV11-2 to TRBJ2-1; 10 bases align to TRBD2. The V gene's germline CDR1 is SGHAT and CDR2 FQNNGV. Trimming took 4 bases from V and 0 from J; bases not matched to a gene: 3. This CDR3 has 16 residues. CDR3 DNA sequence: TGTGCCAGCAGCTCCCCTAGCGGGGGCTCCTACAATGAGCAGTTCTTC. Protein sequence: CASSSPSGGSYNEQFF.

This clonotype came up a few times. The junction differs from germline at one of its ends, possibly a read error. The chain carries TRBV20-1 and TRBJ2-7; D is uncertain. This CDR3 contains 14 residues. CDR1 and CDR2 (germline): DFQATT, SNEGSKA (reference sequence). The CDR3 DNA reads TGCAGCGCTAGGGTTTCTACGTGGCCCTACGAGCAGTACTTC. Translated, it gives CSARVSTWPYEQYF.

This clonotype was found a few times. The V call is TRBV11-2, the J call TRBJ1-6; D gene ambiguous. Trimming removed 4 bases from V and 14 bases from J, with 9 bases in between. Germline V lookup: CDR1 SGHAT, CDR2 FQNNGV. The CDR3 length is 11 residues. In nucleotides, the CDR3 is TGTGCCAGCAGCTACGGGTCGTCCCTCCACTTT. Its protein product is CASSYGSSLHF.

This clonotype has a handful of counts. V is TRBV7-3 and J is TRBJ2-7; 16 bases are shared with TRBD2. V shed 2 bases and J 6 bases; nucleotides not matched to a gene: 7. This CDR3 region has 17 residues. CDR1 is SGHTA and CDR2 is FQGTGA in the germline V gene. The CDR3 coding sequence is TGTGCCAGCAGCTTACTCGGGACTAGCGGGAGGGCCTCCGAGCAGTACTTC. Residues: CASSLLGTSGRASEQYF.

This clonotype was counted a few times. The rearrangement joins TRBV4-3 to TRBJ2-5, with D perhaps TRBD1 (5 bases). The J call may be faulty, since TRBJ2-7 better matches the DNA end. Germline CDR1 reads LGHNA; CDR2 reads YSLEER. This CDR3 has 17 amino acids. The CDR3 DNA reads TGCGCCAGCAGCCAAGATTTGGAGACAGCAGCCCACTACGAGCAGTACTTC. Protein sequence: CASSQDLETAAHYEQYF.

V usage is TRBV20-1 and J usage is TRBJ2-7; no clear D. The germline V gene has CDR1 DFQATT and CDR2 SNEGSKA (reference sequence). The CDR3 extends over 14 amino acids. Between the trimmed V and J ends, which lost 1 base and 5 bases, there was a span of 15 bases. Here the CDR3 DNA reads TGCAGTGCTAGAGCGTCCAGTCGTCGCGACGAGCAGTACTTC. Translation: CSARASSRRDEQYF.

This clonotype has only a few counts. This chain connects TRBV12-3 or TRBV12-4 to TRBJ2-4; 7 bases agree with TRBD2. This CDR3 has 15 amino acids. Trimming removed 6 bases from V and 6 bases from J; junction bases left unmatched: 11. The CDR3 DNA reads TGTGCCAGCAGCGGTTGGCGGGAGTCGCCAAACATTCAGTACTTC. It encodes CASSGWRESPNIQYF.

There are a few counts of this clonotype. The chain has TRBV20-1 and TRBJ2-5, with 13 positions matching TRBD2. CDR1 and CDR2 (germline): DFQATT, SNEGSKA (reference sequence). V trimming: 0 bases; J trimming: 2 bases; junction bases outside the gene matches: 6. The CDR3 runs to 17 residues. The CDR3: CSARELAGGPEQETQYF. In DNA, the CDR3 is TGCAGTGCTAGAGAACTAGCGGGAGGGCCGGAACAAGAGACCCAGTACTTC.

The chain employs TRBV7-9 and TRBJ2-3, with TRBD2 identical over 7 bases. CDR1 and CDR2 from the germline V gene are SEHNR and FQNEAQ (reference sequence). The length of the CDR3 is 15 residues. V shed 3 bases, J shed 3 bases, and the junction held 6 bases outside the gene matches. CDR3 nucleotides: TGTGCCAGCAGCTTGCGGCGGGAGCAAACAGATACGCAGTATTTT. It specifies CASSLRREQTDTQYF.

The rearrangement joins TRBV9 to TRBJ2-5; 8 bases match TRBD2. The trim removed 4 bases at V and 5 bases at J, leaving 10 bases unmatched. Germline loops: CDR1 SGDLS, CDR2 YYNGEE. This CDR3 is 15 amino acids long. Here the CDR3 reads CASSPTSGGVETQYF. Here the CDR3 DNA reads TGTGCCAGCAGCCCAACTAGCGGAGGGGTCGAGACCCAGTACTTC.

The rearrangement uses TRBV29-1 and TRBJ1-2; possible D gene TRBD1, 6 bases. V shed 7 bases and J shed 6 bases, with 12 bases lying between them. Germline lookup yields CDR1 SQVTM and CDR2 ANQGSEA. This CDR3 spans 11 amino acids. In DNA form, the CDR3 reads TGCAGCGGTAAACAGGGAAATGGCTACACCTTC. Residues: CSGKQGNGYTF.

The chain has TRBV3-1 and TRBJ1-1; 8 bases align to TRBD1. Germline CDR1 LGHDT, CDR2 YNNKEL (reference sequence). This CDR3 spans 14 amino acids. V lost 6 bases, J lost 3 bases, and 6 bases stayed unmatched. CDR3 protein: CASRFQGADTEAFF. DNA of the CDR3: TGTGCCAGCAGATTCCAGGGGGCGGACACTGAAGCTTTCTTT.

This clonotype has just a few counts. The chain is built from TRBV20-1 and TRBJ2-7; D is uncertain. In germline, CDR1 is DFQATT, CDR2 SNEGSKA (reference sequence). This CDR3 has 14 amino acids. The germline V and J ends were trimmed by 3 bases and 1 base, with 13 bases remaining between them. The CDR3 protein is CSASNPGESYEQYF. In DNA, the CDR3 is TGCAGTGCTAGCAATCCCGGCGAATCCTACGAGCAGTACTTC.

This clonotype was counted a few times. The chain joins TRBV20-1 to TRBJ2-5; perhaps TRBD2 as D (6 bases). Germline values: CDR1 DFQATT, CDR2 SNEGSKA (reference sequence). V was clipped by 3 bases and J by 13 bases, with 15 bases between them. CDR3 length equals 11 residues. This CDR3 reads CSASRGLEGYF. The CDR3 nucleotides are TGCAGTGCTAGTAGGGGACTCGAGGGGTACTTC.

This clonotype has a handful of counts. The rearrangement links TRBV12-3 or TRBV12-4 to TRBJ2-7; D ambiguous. CDR3 length: 13 residues. Trimming removed 5 bases at V and 2 bases at J, with 10 bases between. CDR3 sequence: CASSARTPYEQYF. The DNA for the CDR3 is TGTGCCAGCAGTGCCCGGACCCCCTACGAGCAGTACTTC.

The chain's CDR3 is CSATGDSSSYNEQFF. CDR3 nucleotides: TGCAGTGCTACCGGGGACTCCAGCTCCTACAATGAGCAGTTCTTC. The chain recombines TRBV20-1 with TRBJ2-1; TRBD2 might be the D (6 bases). Germline V lookup: CDR1 DFQATT, CDR2 SNEGSKA (reference sequence). The CDR3 is made up of 15 amino acids. V was cut by 4 bases and J by 0 bases, with 13 bases left in between.

This clonotype was seen only a few times. The rearrangement joins TRBV7-9 to TRBJ2-7; 12 nucleotides line up with TRBD2. TRBJ2-5 explains the end of the DNA better; the J call may be wrong. This CDR3 has 14 amino acids. CDR1 and CDR2 from the germline V gene are SEHNR and FQNEAQ (reference sequence). The CDR3 nucleotides are TGTGCCAGCAGCGCTAGCGGGGGGGGAGAGACCCAGTACTTC. Translation gives CASSASGGGETQYF.

V is TRBV6-1 and J is TRBJ2-2, with TRBD1 matching over 8 bases. The trim removed 5 bases at V and 7 bases at J, leaving 9 bases unmatched. CDR3 size: 15 residues. Looked up from germline, CDR1 is MNHNS and CDR2 is SASEGT. The CDR3 coding sequence is TGTGCCAGCAGTTCCCCGCAGGGGGCGGACGGGGAGCTGTTTTTT. Translation: CASSSPQGADGELFF.